This paragraph covers one T cell receptor beta chain sequence. The data derive from a study of blood T cell repertoires in COVID-19. Sequencing used immunoSEQ multiplex PCR; TCRdb keeps in-frame clones, though not all of them. Among approximately 100,000 clones, roughly nine tenths were seen once, and the ten largest hold around 0.94%. The sequence derives from a man between 60 and 75 years old with acute or convalescent COVID-19. The sample taken for sequencing was peripheral blood.

The CDR3 DNA is TGTGCCAGCAGCCAAGAATGGGCTGGTCGCGGGAGAAATTGGAGGGTCTCCAATGAGCAGTTCTTC. Protein sequence: CASSQEWAGRGRNWRVSNEQFF. The genes are TRBV4-2 and TRBJ2-1, with 7 nucleotides matching TRBD2. The CDR3 is made up of 22 amino acids. V shed 0 bases, J shed 6 bases, and the junction held 26 bases outside the gene matches. Germline V lookup: CDR1 LGHNA, CDR2 YNFKEQ.